Presented here are 16 T cell receptor beta chains from one specimen sequenced in a study of T cells after yellow fever vaccination. TCRdb re-called the 5' RACE reads through MiXCR, storing one row per CDR3 protein. Among hundreds of thousands of distinct CDR3 sequences listed, 12% were seen once. The input for sequencing was PBMCs, taken on the day of the yellow fever booster vaccination. These receptor sequences come from a man aged 25-40 years who received the YFV17D yellow fever vaccine.

The table lists this clonotype with a few counts. The chain joins TRBV20-1 to TRBJ2-3; D may be TRBD2 (5 bases). CDR1 and CDR2 (germline): DFQATT, SNEGSKA (reference sequence). Deletions cut 7 bases from V and 0 bases from J, with 14 bases between. The CDR3 covers 14 residues. CDR3 in amino acids: CSVGPGGSTDTQYF. Written as DNA, the CDR3 is TGCAGTGTCGGTCCGGGCGGGAGCACAGATACGCAGTATTTT.

The rearrangement links TRBV6-5 to TRBJ2-7; D is perhaps TRBD1 (6 bases). V lost 11 bases, J lost 1 base, and 12 bases lay in between. The V gene's germline CDR1 is MNHEY and CDR2 SVGAGI. CDR3 size: 12 residues. Here the CDR3 DNA reads TGTGCCTCAGCGCAGGGGTCCTACGAGCAGTACTTC. It codes for CASAQGSYEQYF.

As regards this clonotype: This clone may be a read error of a much larger clone one base away. The chain combines TRBV7-8 with TRBJ2-7; possibly TRBD2 for D (6 bases). The CDR3 is 14 amino acids. Germline values: CDR1 SGHVS, CDR2 FQNEAQ. V lost 8 bases to trimming and J lost 0 bases, with 14 bases between them. CDR3 DNA: TGTGCCAGCGGCGGGGTCCGGCCCTCCTACGAGCAGTACTTC. Amino acid sequence: CASGGVRPSYEQYF. The entire variable domain, with the rest obtained from reference TRBV7-8 and TRBJ2-7, is as follows: GAGVSQSPRYKVAKRGQDVALRCDPISGHVSLFWYQQALGQGPEFLTYFQNEAQLDKSGLPSDRFFAERPEGSVSTLKIQRTQQEDSAVYLCASGGVRPSYEQYFGPGTRLTVT.

The chain is built from TRBV6-1 and TRBJ2-2; D not certain. The CDR3 is made up of 13 amino acids. Germline assignment: CDR1 MNHNS and CDR2 SASEGT. With 6 bases removed from V and 0 bases from J, the gap between germline ends came to 5 bases. The CDR3 protein is CASRAANTGELFF. CDR3 in DNA: TGTGCCAGCAGAGCCGCGAACACCGGGGAGCTGTTTTTT.

This chain uses TRBV7-2 with TRBJ2-7; 7 nucleotides match TRBD1. The J segment lost 6 bases and the V segment lost 6 bases, leaving 14 bases of the junction unmatched. This CDR3 is built from 15 residues. Germline V gene lookup returns CDR1 SGHTA and CDR2 FQGNSA. The CDR3 protein is CASRFTGAQTAEQYF. CDR3 nucleotide sequence: TGTGCCAGCAGATTTACAGGGGCTCAAACGGCCGAGCAGTACTTC.

The chain carries TRBV10-3 and TRBJ2-5; D unclear. Germline V gives CDR1 ENHRY, CDR2 SYGVKD. CDR3 length: 13 amino acids. The V end lost 11 bases, the J end lost 2 bases, and 15 bases lay between the germline ends. In DNA form, the CDR3 reads TGTGCCGCCCACCCCGCCCTACAAGAGACCCAGTACTTC. Its translation is CAAHPALQETQYF.

The rearrangement uses TRBV15 and TRBJ2-7; D not certain. This CDR3 is built from 14 residues. V was trimmed by 0 bases and J by 1 base, leaving 7 bases between them. Germline V gives CDR1 LNHNV, CDR2 YYDKDF (reference sequence). CDR3 DNA: TGTGCCACCAGCAGAGATGTCGGGTCCTACGAGCAGTACTTC. The encoded protein is CATSRDVGSYEQYF.

This clonotype came up a few times. This rearrangement joins TRBV5-1 to TRBJ2-2, with D unresolved. CDR3 length: 14 residues. Germline CDR1 SGHRS, CDR2 YFSETQ. The ends were cut back, 0 bases at V and 2 bases at J, with 5 bases in the middle. The DNA of the CDR3 is TGCGCCAGCAGCTTGGACAAAAACACCGGGGAGCTGTTTTTT. Its translation: CASSLDKNTGELFF.

The CDR3 nucleotides read TGTGCCAGCAGCCACGGTAAAAGACTAGTCGCCTACGAGCAGTACTTC. This translates into CASSHGKRLVAYEQYF. This sequence joins TRBV3-1 and TRBJ2-7, with TRBD2 as a possible D gene (6 bases). The CDR3 spans 16 residues. Germline CDR1 is LGHDT and CDR2 is YNNKEL (reference sequence). The V gene lost 3 bases and the J gene lost 2 bases, with 17 bases spanning the gap.

The V and J genes are TRBV7-2 and TRBJ2-1, with a weak D call TRBD2 (6 bases). The ends were cut back, 4 bases at V and 7 bases at J, with 14 bases in the middle. This CDR3 spans 14 amino acids. From germline, CDR1 is SGHTA and CDR2 FQGNSA. This CDR3 is CASSSERAGNEQFF. DNA of the CDR3: TGTGCCAGCAGCTCGGAGCGGGCAGGAAATGAGCAGTTCTTC.

V usage is TRBV5-4 and J usage is TRBJ2-3, with D perhaps matching TRBD1 (5 bases). The germline V gene has CDR1 SGHNT and CDR2 YYREEE (reference sequence). The CDR3 is 15 residues long. The V gene lost 0 bases and the J gene lost 5 bases, with 13 bases spanning the gap. CDR3 region: CASSLGQGQGDTQYF. The CDR3 DNA follows: TGTGCCAGCAGCTTGGGGCAAGGTCAGGGAGATACGCAGTATTTT.

This chain links TRBV29-1 with TRBJ2-2; TRBD1 aligns across 7 bases. The germline CDR1 and CDR2 sequences are SQVTM and ANQGSEA. The V and J ends lost 7 bases and 0 bases, in that order; junction bases with no gene match: 8. CDR3 size: 15 residues. CDR3: CSAERQGANTGELFF. The CDR3 coding sequence is TGCAGCGCGGAGAGACAGGGAGCGAACACCGGGGAGCTGTTTTTT.

The chain joins TRBV27 to TRBJ1-1; the D is unclear. This CDR3 comprises 17 residues. V lost 2 bases, J lost 3 bases, and 19 bases lay in between. The germline V gene has CDR1 MNHEY and CDR2 SMNVEV (reference sequence). This CDR3 is CASSLTYGRVGDTEAFF. The CDR3 DNA sequence: TGTGCCAGCAGTTTAACCTACGGGCGGGTTGGCGACACTGAAGCTTTCTTT.

Remarks on this clonotype: Just one base apart from a much larger clone, this may be a read error. This rearrangement joins TRBV6-1 to TRBJ2-1, with D perhaps assigned TRBD1 or TRBD2 (5 bases each). Germline CDR1 MNHNS, CDR2 SASEGT. CDR3 length: 16 amino acids. CDR3 amino acids: CASSPGRRYYLDEQIF. CDR3 sequence (DNA): TGTGCCAGCAGTCCGGGGCGGCGATACTACCTCGATGAGCAGATCTTC.

The V call is TRBV7-6, the J call TRBJ2-1, with D perhaps TRBD1 or TRBD2 (6 bases each). The V gene's germline CDR1 is SGHVS and CDR2 FNYEAQ. The CDR3 length is 15 residues. V shed 2 bases and J shed 8 bases, with 16 bases lying between them. CDR3 sequence (DNA): TGTGCCAGCAGCTTACACAGGGAGGTCTTCGATGAGCAGTTCTTC. It is translated as CASSLHREVFDEQFF.

This clonotype was observed a few times. The chain combines TRBV20-1 with TRBJ2-3; D unclear. Trimming took 4 bases from V and 1 from J, leaving 12 bases between them. The CDR3 extends over 14 amino acids. Germline V CDR1 and CDR2: DFQATT, SNEGSKA (reference sequence). CDR3 sequence: CSAIEPYRTDTQYF. DNA for the CDR3: TGCAGTGCTATTGAGCCATACCGCACAGATACGCAGTATTTT.